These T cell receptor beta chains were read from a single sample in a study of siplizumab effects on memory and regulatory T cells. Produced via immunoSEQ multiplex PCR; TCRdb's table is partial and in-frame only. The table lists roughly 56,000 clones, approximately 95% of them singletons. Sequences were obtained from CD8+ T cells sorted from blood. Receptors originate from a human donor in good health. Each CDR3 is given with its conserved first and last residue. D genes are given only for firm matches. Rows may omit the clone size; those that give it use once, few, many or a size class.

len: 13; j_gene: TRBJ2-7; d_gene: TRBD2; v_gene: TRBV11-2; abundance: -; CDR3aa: CASSLASGTEQYF; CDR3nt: TGTGCCAGCAGCTTAGCTAGCGGGACCGAGCAGTACTTC
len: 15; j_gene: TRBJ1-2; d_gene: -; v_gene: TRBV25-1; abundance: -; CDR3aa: CASSATGVSNYGYTF; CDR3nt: TGTGCCAGCAGTGCGACAGGCGTATCTAACTATGGCTACACCTTC
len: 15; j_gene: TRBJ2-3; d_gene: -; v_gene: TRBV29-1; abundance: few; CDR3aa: CSVSNTGGYTDTQYF; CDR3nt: TGCAGCGTATCAAACACAGGCGGATACACAGATACGCAGTATTTT
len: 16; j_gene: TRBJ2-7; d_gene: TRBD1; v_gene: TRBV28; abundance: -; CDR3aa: CASSLGVGQGTYEQYF; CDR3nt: TGTGCCAGCAGTTTGGGGGTGGGACAGGGCACCTACGAGCAGTACTTC
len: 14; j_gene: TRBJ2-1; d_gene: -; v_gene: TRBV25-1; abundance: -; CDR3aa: CASSGLPSYNEQFF; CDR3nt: TGTGCCAGCAGTGGCCTCCCGAGCTACAATGAGCAGTTCTTC
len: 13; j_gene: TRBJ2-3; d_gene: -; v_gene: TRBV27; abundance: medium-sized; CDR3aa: CASSLTSTDTQYF; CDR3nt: TGTGCCAGCAGTTTGACCAGCACAGATACGCAGTATTTT
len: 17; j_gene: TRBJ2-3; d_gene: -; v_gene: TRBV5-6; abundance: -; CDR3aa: CASSLGFSGAVADTQYF; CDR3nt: TGTGCCAGCAGCTTAGGCTTTTCGGGAGCCGTCGCAGATACGCAGTATTTT
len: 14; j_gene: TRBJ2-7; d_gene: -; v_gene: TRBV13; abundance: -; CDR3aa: CASSLVGSSYEQYF; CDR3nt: TGTGCCAGCAGCTTAGTTGGCAGCTCCTACGAGCAGTACTTC
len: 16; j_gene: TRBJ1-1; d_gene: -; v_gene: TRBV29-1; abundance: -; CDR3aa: CSVRGGGPPANTEAFF; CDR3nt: TGCAGCGTTCGAGGGGGGGGGCCTCCTGCGAACACTGAAGCTTTCTTT
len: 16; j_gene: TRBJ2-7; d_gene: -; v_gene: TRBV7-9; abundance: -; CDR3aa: CASSHPPVRGNYEQYF; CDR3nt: TGTGCCAGCAGCCACCCCCCGGTCAGGGGAAACTACGAGCAGTACTTC
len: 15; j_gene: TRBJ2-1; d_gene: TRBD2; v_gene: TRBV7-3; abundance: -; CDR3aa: CASSRTSGSMDEQFF; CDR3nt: TGTGCCAGCAGCCGAACTAGCGGGAGTATGGATGAGCAGTTCTTC
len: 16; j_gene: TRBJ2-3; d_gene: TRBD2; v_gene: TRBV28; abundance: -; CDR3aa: CASSSIAGVQADTQYF; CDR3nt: TGTGCCAGCAGTTCTATAGCGGGAGTTCAAGCAGATACGCAGTATTTT
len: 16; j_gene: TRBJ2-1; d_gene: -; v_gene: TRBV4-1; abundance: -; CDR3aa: CASSPGRGSSYNEQFF; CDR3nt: TGCGCCAGCAGCCCAGGACGGGGAAGCTCCTACAATGAGCAGTTCTTC
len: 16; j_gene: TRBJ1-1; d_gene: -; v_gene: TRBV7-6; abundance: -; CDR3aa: CASSLVRGGHNAEAFF; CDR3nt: TGTGCCAGCAGCTTAGTACGGGGGGGACATAACGCTGAAGCTTTCTTT
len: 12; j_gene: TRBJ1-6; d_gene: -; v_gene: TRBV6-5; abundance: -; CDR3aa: CASSINNSPLHF; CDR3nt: TGTGCCAGCAGTATCAATAATTCACCCCTCCACTTT
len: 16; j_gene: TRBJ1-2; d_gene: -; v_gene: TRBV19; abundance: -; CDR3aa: CASRTGALGTNYGYTF; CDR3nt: TGTGCCAGTAGAACCGGGGCCTTGGGAACTAACTATGGCTACACCTTC
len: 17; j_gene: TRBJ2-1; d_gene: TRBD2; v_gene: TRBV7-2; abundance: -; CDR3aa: CASSASPRLASFNEQFF; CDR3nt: TGTGCCAGCAGCGCTAGTCCCCGACTAGCGAGCTTCAATGAGCAGTTCTTC
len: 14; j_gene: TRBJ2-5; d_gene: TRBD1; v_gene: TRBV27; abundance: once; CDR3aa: CASSKPGQGETQYF; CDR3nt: TGTGCCAGCAGCAAACCGGGACAGGGTGAGACCCAGTACTTC
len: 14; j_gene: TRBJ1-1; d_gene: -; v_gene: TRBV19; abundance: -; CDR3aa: CASRTWESQAEAFF; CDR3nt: TGTGCCAGTAGGACTTGGGAATCGCAGGCGGAAGCTTTCTTT
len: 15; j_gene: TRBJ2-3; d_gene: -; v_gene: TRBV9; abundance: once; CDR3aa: CASSASARQTDTQYF; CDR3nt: TGTGCCAGCAGCGCCTCAGCCAGACAGACAGATACGCAGTATTTT
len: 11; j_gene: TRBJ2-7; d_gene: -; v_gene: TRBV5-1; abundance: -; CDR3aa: CASSGSYEQYF; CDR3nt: TGCGCCAGCAGCGGATCATACGAGCAGTACTTC
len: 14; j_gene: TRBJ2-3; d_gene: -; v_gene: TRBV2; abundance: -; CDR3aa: CASSVSGYTDTQYF; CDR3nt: TGTGCCAGCAGTGTTAGCGGCTACACAGATACGCAGTATTTT
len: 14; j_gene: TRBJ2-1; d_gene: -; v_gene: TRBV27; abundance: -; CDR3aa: CASSLLDSLNEQFF; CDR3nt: TGTGCCAGCAGTTTATTGGACAGTCTCAATGAGCAGTTCTTC
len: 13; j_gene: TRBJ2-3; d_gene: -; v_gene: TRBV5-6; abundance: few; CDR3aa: CASSLNPGDTQYF; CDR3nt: TGTGCCAGCAGCTTGAATCCGGGTGATACGCAGTATTTT
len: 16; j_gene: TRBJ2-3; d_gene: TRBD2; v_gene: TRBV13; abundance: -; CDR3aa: CASSTPGLAVTDTQYF; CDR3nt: TGTGCCAGCAGCACACCGGGACTAGCGGTCACAGATACGCAGTATTTT
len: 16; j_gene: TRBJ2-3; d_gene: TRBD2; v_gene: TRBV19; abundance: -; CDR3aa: CASSMYAAGVEDTQYF; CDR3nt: TGTGCCAGTAGTATGTACGCGGCGGGAGTGGAAGATACGCAGTATTTT
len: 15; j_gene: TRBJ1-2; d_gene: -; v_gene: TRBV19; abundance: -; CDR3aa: CASSSPGNLNYGYTF; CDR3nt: TGTGCCAGTAGCAGCCCCGGGAACCTTAACTATGGCTACACCTTC
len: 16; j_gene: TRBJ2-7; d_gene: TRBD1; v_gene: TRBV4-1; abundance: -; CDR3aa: CASSQGGGQGAVEQYF; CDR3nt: TGCGCCAGCAGCCAAGGCGGGGGACAGGGGGCGGTCGAGCAGTACTTC
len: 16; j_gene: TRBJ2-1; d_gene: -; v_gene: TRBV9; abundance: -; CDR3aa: CASSVKGTDVLGEQFF; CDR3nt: TGTGCCAGCAGCGTCAAAGGGACTGACGTTTTGGGTGAGCAGTTCTTC
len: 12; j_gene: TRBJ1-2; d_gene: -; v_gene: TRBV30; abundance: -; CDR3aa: CAWRLGTDGYTF; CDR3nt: TGTGCCTGGAGGCTTGGTACTGATGGCTACACCTTC
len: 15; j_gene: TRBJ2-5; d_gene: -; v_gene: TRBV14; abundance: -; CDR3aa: CASSHLEDRQETQYF; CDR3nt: TGTGCCAGCAGCCACCTTGAGGACAGACAAGAGACCCAGTACTTC
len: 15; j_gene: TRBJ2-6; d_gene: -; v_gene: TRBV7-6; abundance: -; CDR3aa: CASSSGFSGANVLTF; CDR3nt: TGTGCCAGCAGCTCTGGCTTCTCTGGGGCCAACGTCCTGACTTTC
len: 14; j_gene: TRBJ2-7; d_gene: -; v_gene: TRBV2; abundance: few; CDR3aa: CASLVGASSYEQYF; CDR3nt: TGTGCCAGCTTGGTAGGGGCGAGCTCCTACGAGCAGTACTTC
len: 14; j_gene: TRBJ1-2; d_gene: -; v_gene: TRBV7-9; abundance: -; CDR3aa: CASSFARPNYGYTF; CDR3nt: TGTGCCAGCAGCTTTGCCAGGCCCAACTATGGCTACACCTTC
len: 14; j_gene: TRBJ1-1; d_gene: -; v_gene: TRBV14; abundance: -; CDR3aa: CASSQVTLNTEAFF; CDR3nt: TGTGCCAGCAGCCAGGTCACCCTGAACACTGAAGCTTTCTTT
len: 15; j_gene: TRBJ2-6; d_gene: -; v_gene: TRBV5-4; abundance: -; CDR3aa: CASSLQGAGANVLTF; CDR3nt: TGTGCCAGCAGCTTACAGGGTGCTGGGGCCAACGTCCTGACTTTC
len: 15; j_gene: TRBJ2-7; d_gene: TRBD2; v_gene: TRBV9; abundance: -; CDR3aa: CASSVELAGAYEQYF; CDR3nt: TGTGCCAGCAGCGTAGAACTAGCGGGGGCCTACGAGCAGTACTTC
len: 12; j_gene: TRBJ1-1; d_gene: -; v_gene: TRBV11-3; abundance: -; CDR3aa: CASSFENTEAFF; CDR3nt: TGTGCCAGCAGCTTTGAGAACACTGAAGCTTTCTTT
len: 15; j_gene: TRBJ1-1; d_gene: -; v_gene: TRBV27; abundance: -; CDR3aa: CASSLSGWGNTEAFF; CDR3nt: TGTGCCAGCAGTTTATCAGGATGGGGGAACACTGAAGCTTTCTTT
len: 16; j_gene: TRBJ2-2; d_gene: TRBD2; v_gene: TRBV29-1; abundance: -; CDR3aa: CSVVAGTTKNTGELFF; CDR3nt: TGCAGCGTCGTGGCGGGGACTACAAAAAACACCGGGGAGCTGTTTTTT
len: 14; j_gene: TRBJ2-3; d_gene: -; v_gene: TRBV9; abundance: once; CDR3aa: CASSRVSELDTQYF; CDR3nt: TGTGCCAGCAGTAGGGTATCCGAACTAGATACGCAGTATTTT
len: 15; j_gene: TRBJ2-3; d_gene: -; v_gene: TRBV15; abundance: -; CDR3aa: CATSREGRRTDTQYF; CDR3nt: TGTGCCACCAGCAGAGAAGGTAGACGCACAGATACGCAGTATTTT
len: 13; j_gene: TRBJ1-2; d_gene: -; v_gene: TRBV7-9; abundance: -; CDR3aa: CASTGTLNYGYTF; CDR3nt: TGTGCCAGCACAGGGACCCTTAACTATGGCTACACCTTC
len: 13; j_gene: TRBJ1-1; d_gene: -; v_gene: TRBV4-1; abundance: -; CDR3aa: CASSQQPSTEAFF; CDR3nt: TGCGCCAGCAGCCAACAACCGAGTACTGAAGCTTTCTTT
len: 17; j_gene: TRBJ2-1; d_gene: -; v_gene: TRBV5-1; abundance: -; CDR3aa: CASFESRDRGRRGEQFF; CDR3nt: TGCGCCAGTTTCGAATCACGGGACCGGGGGCGGCGGGGTGAGCAGTTCTTC
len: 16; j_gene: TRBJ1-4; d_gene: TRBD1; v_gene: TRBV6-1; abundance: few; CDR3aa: CASSEATGQGSEKLFF; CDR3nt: TGTGCCAGCAGTGAAGCGACCGGACAGGGGAGTGAAAAACTGTTTTTT
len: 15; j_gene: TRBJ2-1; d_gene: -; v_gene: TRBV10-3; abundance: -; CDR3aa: CAISESEGDYNEQFF; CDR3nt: TGTGCCATCAGTGAGTCTGAAGGGGACTACAATGAGCAGTTCTTC
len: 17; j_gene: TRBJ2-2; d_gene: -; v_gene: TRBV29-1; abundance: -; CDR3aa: CSVQAQLGYPNTGELFF; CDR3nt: TGCAGCGTTCAAGCCCAGTTGGGCTATCCGAACACCGGGGAGCTGTTTTTT
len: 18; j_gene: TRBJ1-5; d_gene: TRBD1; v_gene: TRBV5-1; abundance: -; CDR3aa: CASSSAGTGLSVVQPQHF; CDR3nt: TGCGCCAGCAGCTCGGCCGGGACAGGGCTATCGGTAGTTCAGCCCCAGCATTTT
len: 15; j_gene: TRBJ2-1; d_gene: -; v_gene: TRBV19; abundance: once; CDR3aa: CASSMALPPHSEQFF; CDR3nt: TGTGCCAGTAGTATGGCGCTCCCTCCCCATTCAGAGCAGTTCTTC
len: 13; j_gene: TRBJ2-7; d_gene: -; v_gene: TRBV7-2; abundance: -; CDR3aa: CASSLGPSYEQYF; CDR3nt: TGTGCCAGCAGCTTAGGACCGTCCTACGAGCAGTACTTC
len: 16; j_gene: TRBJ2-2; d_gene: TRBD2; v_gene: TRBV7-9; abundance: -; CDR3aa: CASSLVLAGGTGELFF; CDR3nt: TGTGCCAGCAGCTTAGTACTAGCGGGAGGGACCGGGGAGCTGTTTTTT
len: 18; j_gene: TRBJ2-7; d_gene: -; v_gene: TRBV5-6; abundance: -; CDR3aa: CASSLSYGGPPRAYEQYF; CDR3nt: TGTGCCAGCAGCCTGAGTTACGGGGGGCCCCCGAGGGCCTACGAGCAGTACTTC
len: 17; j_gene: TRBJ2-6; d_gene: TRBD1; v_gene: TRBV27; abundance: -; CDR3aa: CASSPGQGAAGANVLTF; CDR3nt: TGTGCCAGCAGCCCGGGACAGGGGGCGGCTGGGGCCAACGTCCTGACTTTC
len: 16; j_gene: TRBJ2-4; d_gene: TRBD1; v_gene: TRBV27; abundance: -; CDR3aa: CASSSQFGTGTNIQYF; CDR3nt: TGTGCCAGCAGTTCCCAATTCGGGACAGGGACGAACATTCAGTACTTC
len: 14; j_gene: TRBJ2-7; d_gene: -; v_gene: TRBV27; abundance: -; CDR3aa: CASSLRAMGVEQYF; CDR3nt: TGTGCCAGCAGTTTACGCGCAATGGGGGTCGAGCAGTACTTC
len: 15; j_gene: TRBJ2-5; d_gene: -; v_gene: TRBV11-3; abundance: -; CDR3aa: CASTNYGRPQETQYF; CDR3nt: TGTGCCAGCACCAATTACGGACGGCCCCAAGAGACCCAGTACTTC
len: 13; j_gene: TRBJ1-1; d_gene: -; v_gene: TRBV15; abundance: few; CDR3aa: CATSSPPNTEAFF; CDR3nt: TGTGCCACCAGCAGCCCTCCGAACACTGAAGCTTTCTTT
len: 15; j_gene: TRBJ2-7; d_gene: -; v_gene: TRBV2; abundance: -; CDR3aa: CASSDIGMSVGEQYF; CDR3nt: TGTGCCAGCAGTGACATTGGTATGTCAGTAGGCGAGCAGTACTTC